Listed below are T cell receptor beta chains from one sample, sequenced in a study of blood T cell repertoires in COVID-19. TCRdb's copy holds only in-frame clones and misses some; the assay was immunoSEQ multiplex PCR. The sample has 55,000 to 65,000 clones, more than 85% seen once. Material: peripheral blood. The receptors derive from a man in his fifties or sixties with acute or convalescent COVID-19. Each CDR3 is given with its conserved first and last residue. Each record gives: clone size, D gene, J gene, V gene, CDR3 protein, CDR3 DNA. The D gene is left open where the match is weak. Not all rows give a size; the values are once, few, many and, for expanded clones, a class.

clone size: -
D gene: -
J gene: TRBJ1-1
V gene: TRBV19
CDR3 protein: CASESGHQGEAFF
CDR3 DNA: TGTGCCAGCGAAAGCGGTCATCAGGGGGAAGCTTTCTTT

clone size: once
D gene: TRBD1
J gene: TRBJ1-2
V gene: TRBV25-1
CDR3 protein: CASSESARGYGYTF
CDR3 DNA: TGTGCCAGCAGTGAATCGGCCAGGGGGTATGGCTACACCTTC

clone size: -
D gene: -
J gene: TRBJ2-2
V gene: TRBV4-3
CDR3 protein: CASSLIRGTGELFF
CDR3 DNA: TGCGCCAGCAGCCTCATCCGGGGCACCGGGGAGCTGTTTTTT

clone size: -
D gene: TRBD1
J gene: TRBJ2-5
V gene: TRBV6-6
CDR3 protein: CASSYPTGQQETQYF
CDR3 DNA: TGTGCCAGCAGTTACCCGACGGGACAGCAAGAGACCCAGTACTTC

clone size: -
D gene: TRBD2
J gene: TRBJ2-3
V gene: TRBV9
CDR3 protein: CASSVVAGGPADTQYF
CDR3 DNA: TGTGCCAGCAGCGTGGTAGCGGGAGGGCCGGCAGATACGCAGTATTTT

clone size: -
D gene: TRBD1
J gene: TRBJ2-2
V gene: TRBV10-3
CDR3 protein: CAISDKQGANTGELFF
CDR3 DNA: TGTGCCATCAGTGATAAACAGGGGGCGAACACCGGGGAGCTGTTTTTT

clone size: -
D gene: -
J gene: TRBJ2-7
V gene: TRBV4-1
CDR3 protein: CASSQGGRGGFHEQYF
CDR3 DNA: TGCGCCAGCAGCCAAGGGGGCCGGGGAGGTTTTCACGAGCAGTACTTC

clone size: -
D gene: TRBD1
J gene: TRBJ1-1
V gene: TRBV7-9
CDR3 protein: CASSRRAGGRGNTEAFF
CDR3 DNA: TGTGCCAGCAGCCGGCGGGCAGGGGGCCGAGGGAACACTGAAGCTTTCTTT

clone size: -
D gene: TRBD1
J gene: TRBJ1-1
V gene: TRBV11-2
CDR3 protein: CASSLERDSTEAFF
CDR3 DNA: TGTGCCAGCAGCTTAGAACGGGACAGCACTGAAGCTTTCTTT

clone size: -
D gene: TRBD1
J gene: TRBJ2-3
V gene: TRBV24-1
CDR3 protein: CATSDSGTGAGTDTQYF
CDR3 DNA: TGTGCCACCAGTGATTCCGGGACAGGGGCGGGCACAGATACGCAGTATTTT

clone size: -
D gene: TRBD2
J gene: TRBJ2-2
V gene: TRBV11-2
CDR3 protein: CASSLLLWEGQTGELFF
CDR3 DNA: TGTGCCAGCAGCTTACTCTTGTGGGAGGGCCAGACCGGGGAGCTGTTTTTT

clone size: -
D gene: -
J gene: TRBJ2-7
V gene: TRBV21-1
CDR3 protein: CASSKEDGGGEQYF
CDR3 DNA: TGTGCCAGCAGCAAAGAGGATGGGGGAGGCGAGCAGTACTTC

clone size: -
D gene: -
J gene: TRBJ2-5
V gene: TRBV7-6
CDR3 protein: CASSSYFNPQETQYF
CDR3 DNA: TGTGCCAGCAGCTCCTACTTTAACCCCCAAGAGACCCAGTACTTC

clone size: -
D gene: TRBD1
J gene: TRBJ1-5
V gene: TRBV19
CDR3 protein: CASSSRTGNQPQHF
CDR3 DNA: TGTGCCAGTAGTTCCCGGACAGGAAATCAGCCCCAGCATTTT

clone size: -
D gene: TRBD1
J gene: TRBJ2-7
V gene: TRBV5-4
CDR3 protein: CASSGPGQGLVGIYEQYF
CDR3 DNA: TGTGCCAGCAGCGGGCCGGGACAGGGACTCGTAGGGATCTACGAGCAGTACTTC

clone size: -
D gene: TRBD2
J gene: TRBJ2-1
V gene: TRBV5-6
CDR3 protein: CASSLYASGPEYNEQFF
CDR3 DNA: TGTGCCAGCAGCTTGTATGCTAGCGGGCCAGAGTACAATGAGCAGTTCTTC

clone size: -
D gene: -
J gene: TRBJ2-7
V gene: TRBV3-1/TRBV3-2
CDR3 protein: CASSQDQAAPYEQYF
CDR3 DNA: TGTGCCAGCAGCCAAGATCAAGCTGCCCCCTACGAGCAGTACTTC

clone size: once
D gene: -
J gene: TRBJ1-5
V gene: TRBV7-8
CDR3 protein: CASSSSRGNNQPQHF
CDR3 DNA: TGTGCCAGCAGCTCCTCCCGGGGTAACAATCAGCCCCAGCATTTT

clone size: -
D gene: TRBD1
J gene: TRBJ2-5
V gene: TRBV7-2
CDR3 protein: CASSIRTGLQETQYF
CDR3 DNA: TGTGCCAGCAGCATCCGGACAGGACTCCAAGAGACCCAGTACTTC

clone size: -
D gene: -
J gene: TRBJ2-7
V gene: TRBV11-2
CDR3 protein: CASSPLHLNTYEQYF
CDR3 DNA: TGTGCCAGCAGCCCACTCCATCTAAATACCTACGAGCAGTACTTC

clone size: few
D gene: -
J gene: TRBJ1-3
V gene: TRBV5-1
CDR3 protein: CASSLVPGSTGNTIYF
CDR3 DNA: TGCGCCAGCAGCTTGGTCCCGGGAAGTACTGGAAACACCATATATTTT

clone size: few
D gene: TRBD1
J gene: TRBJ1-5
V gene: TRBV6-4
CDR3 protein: CASSPTGDSNQPQHF
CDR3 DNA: TGTGCCAGCAGTCCGACAGGGGATAGCAATCAGCCCCAGCATTTT

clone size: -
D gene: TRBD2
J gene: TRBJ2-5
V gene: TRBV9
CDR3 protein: CASSSRTSGRMETQYF
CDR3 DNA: TGTGCCAGCAGCTCCCGGACTAGCGGGAGAATGGAGACCCAGTACTTC

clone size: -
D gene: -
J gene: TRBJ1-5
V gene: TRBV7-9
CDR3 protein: CASSPRDSGSNQPQHF
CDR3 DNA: TGTGCCAGCAGCCCCCGGGACTCAGGGAGCAATCAGCCCCAGCATTTT

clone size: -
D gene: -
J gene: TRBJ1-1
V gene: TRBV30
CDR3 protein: CAWSRGSSTEAFF
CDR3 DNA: TGTGCCTGGAGTAGGGGGTCCAGCACTGAAGCTTTCTTT

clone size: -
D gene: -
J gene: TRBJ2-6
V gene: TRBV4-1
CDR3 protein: CASSQDPAGSGANVLTF
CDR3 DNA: TGCGCCAGCAGCCAAGATCCCGCAGGTTCTGGGGCCAACGTCCTGACTTTC

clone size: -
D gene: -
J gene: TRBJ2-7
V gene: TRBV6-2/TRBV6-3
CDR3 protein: CASSYSDSRVQQYF
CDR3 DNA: TGTGCCAGCAGTTACTCGGACAGCAGGGTCCAGCAGTACTTC

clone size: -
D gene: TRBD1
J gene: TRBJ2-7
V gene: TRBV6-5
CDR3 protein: CASSYSLGTGRGQQYF
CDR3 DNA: TGTGCCAGCAGTTACAGTTTGGGGACAGGGCGGGGTCAGCAGTACTTC

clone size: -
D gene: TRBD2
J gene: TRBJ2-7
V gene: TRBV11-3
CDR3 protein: CASSPSGLAGREQYF
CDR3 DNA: TGTGCCAGCAGCCCGAGCGGTCTAGCGGGGCGAGAGCAGTACTTC

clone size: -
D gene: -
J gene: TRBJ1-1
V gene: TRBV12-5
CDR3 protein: CASVLGQISEAFF
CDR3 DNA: TGTGCTAGTGTCCTAGGACAGATAAGTGAAGCTTTCTTT

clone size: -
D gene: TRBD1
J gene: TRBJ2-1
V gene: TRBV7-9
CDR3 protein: CASSPRTGGTSYNEQFF
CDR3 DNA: TGTGCCAGCAGCCCTAGGACAGGGGGTACCTCCTACAATGAGCAGTTCTTC

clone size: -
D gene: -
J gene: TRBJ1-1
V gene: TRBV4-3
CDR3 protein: CASSHSRSRGTEAFF
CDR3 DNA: TGCGCCAGCAGCCATTCGAGGAGTAGGGGAACTGAAGCTTTCTTT

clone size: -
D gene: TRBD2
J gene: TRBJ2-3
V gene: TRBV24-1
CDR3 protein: CATSEVAGATDTQYF
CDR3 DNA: TGTGCCACCAGTGAGGTAGCGGGAGCGACAGATACGCAGTATTTT

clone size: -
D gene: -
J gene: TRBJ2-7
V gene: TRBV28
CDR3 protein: CASSYLSYEQYF
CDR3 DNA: TGTGCCAGCAGTTACCTATCCTACGAGCAGTACTTC

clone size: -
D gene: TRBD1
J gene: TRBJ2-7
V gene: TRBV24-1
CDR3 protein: CATSDSNPSTGGLHEQYF
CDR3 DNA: TGTGCCACCAGTGATTCGAACCCCTCGACAGGGGGCTTGCACGAGCAGTACTTC

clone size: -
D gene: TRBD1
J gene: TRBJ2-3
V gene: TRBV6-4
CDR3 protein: CASSLGTGGLTDTQYF
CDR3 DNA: TGTGCCAGCAGTCTCGGGACAGGGGGCCTGACAGATACGCAGTATTTT

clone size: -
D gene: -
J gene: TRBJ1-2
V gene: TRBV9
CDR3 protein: CASSVGGINYGYTF
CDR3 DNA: TGTGCCAGCAGCGTGGGAGGAATTAACTATGGCTACACCTTC

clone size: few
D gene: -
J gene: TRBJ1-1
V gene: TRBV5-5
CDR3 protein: CASSYTQGGIGTEAFF
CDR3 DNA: TGTGCCAGCAGCTACACCCAGGGCGGGATCGGCACTGAAGCTTTCTTT

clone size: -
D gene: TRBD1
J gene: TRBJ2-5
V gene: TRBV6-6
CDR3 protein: CASSGRWTGNQETQYF
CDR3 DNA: TGTGCCAGCAGTGGACGATGGACAGGGAACCAAGAGACCCAGTACTTC

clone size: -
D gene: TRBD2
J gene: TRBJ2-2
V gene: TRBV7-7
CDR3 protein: CASSLAGGSNTGELFF
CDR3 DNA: TGTGCTAGCAGCTTGGCGGGGGGGTCGAACACCGGGGAGCTGTTTTTT

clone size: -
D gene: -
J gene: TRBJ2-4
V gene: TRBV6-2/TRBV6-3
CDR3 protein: CASSYETGKGSAKNIQYF
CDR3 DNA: TGTGCCAGCAGTTACGAAACAGGGAAGGGGTCAGCCAAAAACATTCAGTACTTC

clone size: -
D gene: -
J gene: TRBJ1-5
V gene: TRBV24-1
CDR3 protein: CATSDSATGVDQPQHF
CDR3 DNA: TGTGCCACCAGTGATTCGGCGACAGGTGTGGATCAGCCCCAGCATTTT

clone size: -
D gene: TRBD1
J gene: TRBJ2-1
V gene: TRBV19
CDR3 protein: CASSWGQGAGEQFF
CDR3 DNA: TGTGCCAGTAGTTGGGGGCAGGGGGCAGGTGAGCAGTTCTTC

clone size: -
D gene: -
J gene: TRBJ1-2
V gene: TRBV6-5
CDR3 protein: CASSYSLGGSYGYTF
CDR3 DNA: TGTGCCAGCAGTTACTCCCTGGGGGGAAGCTATGGCTACACCTTC

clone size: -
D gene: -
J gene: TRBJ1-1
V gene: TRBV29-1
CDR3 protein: CSVSPAGTFQFTEAFF
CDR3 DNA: TGCAGCGTATCCCCGGCGGGGACTTTTCAATTCACTGAAGCTTTCTTT

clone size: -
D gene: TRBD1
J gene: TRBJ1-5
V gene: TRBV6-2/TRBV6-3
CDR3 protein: CASSYEGGFVQPQHF
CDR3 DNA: TGTGCCAGCAGTTACGAAGGGGGCTTCGTTCAGCCCCAGCATTTT

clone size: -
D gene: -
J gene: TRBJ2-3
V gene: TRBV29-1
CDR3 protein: CSGRESTDTQYF
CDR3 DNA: TGCAGCGGCCGCGAAAGCACAGATACGCAGTATTTT

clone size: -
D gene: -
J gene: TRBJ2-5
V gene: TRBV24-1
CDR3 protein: CATSEVPGTQYF
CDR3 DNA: TGTGCCACCAGTGAAGTGCCGGGGACCCAGTACTTC

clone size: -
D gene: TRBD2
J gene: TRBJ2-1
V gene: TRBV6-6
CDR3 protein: CASSRAVLAGGYNEQFF
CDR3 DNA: TGTGCCAGCAGCCGAGCCGTACTAGCGGGAGGCTACAATGAGCAGTTCTTC

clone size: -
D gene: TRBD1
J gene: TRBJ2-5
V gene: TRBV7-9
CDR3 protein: CASSDWTGGLGETQYF
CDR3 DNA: TGTGCCAGCAGCGACTGGACAGGGGGCCTGGGGGAGACCCAGTACTTC

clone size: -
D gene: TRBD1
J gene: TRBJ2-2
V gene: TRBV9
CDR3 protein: CASSLPRTGANTGELFF
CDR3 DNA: TGTGCCAGCAGCCTCCCCAGGACAGGGGCTAACACCGGGGAGCTGTTTTTT

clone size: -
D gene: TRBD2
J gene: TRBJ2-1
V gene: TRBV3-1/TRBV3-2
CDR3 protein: CASSPGLGVGHEQFF
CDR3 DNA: TGTGCCAGCAGTCCTGGACTAGGGGTAGGTCATGAGCAGTTCTTC

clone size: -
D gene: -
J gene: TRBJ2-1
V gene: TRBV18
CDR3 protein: CASSPVRGRGNEQFF
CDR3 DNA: TGTGCCAGCTCACCCGTCAGGGGCCGGGGCAATGAGCAGTTCTTC